These T cell receptor beta chains were read from a single sample in a study of cytomegalovirus exposure and HLA in healthy donors. The assay was immunoSEQ multiplex PCR, and TCRdb's table has in-frame clones only and misses some. The sample yields approximately 130,000 clones, approximately 85% seen once. The sample comprised PBMCs. These receptors were collected from a woman aged 25 to 45 in good health and CMV-seropositive. CDR3s include the opening cysteine and the closing phenylalanine or tryptophan. The order of the fields is V gene, D gene, clone size, J gene, CDR3 DNA, CDR3 protein. A D gene is named only where the DNA matches it firmly. Rows give clone size only sometimes, using once, few, many, or a class for an expanded clone.

v_gene: TRBV7-8
d_gene: -
abundance: -
j_gene: TRBJ2-5
CDR3nt: TGTGCCAGCAGCCTAATGCTCCAAGAGACCCAGTACTTC
CDR3aa: CASSLMLQETQYF

v_gene: TRBV2
d_gene: TRBD2
abundance: few
j_gene: TRBJ2-3
CDR3nt: TGTGCCAGCCACGGGGGAAGCGGGAGAATAGATACGCAGTATTTT
CDR3aa: CASHGGSGRIDTQYF

v_gene: TRBV2
d_gene: TRBD1
abundance: -
j_gene: TRBJ1-4
CDR3nt: TGTGCCAGCAAGACAGGGTATAATGAAAAACTGTTTTTT
CDR3aa: CASKTGYNEKLFF

v_gene: TRBV5-5
d_gene: -
abundance: -
j_gene: TRBJ2-1
CDR3nt: TGTGCCAGCAGCGAGACAGGATACAATGAGCAGTTCTTC
CDR3aa: CASSETGYNEQFF

v_gene: TRBV5-1
d_gene: -
abundance: -
j_gene: TRBJ1-6
CDR3nt: TGCGCCAGCAGCCCAGATTATAATTCACCCCTCCACTTT
CDR3aa: CASSPDYNSPLHF

v_gene: TRBV10-2
d_gene: -
abundance: -
j_gene: TRBJ1-6
CDR3nt: TGCGCCAGCAGCAGCACAGGGTCCAATTCACCCCTCCACTTT
CDR3aa: CASSSTGSNSPLHF

v_gene: TRBV5-1
d_gene: -
abundance: few
j_gene: TRBJ2-2
CDR3nt: TGCGCCAGCAGCCCCCCGGGAACCGGAACGGCCGGGGAGCTGTTTTTT
CDR3aa: CASSPPGTGTAGELFF

v_gene: TRBV28
d_gene: -
abundance: -
j_gene: TRBJ2-1
CDR3nt: TGTGCCAGCAGTCTAACCGGGGGCTGGAGCGGGGCGAACAATGAGCAGTTCTTC
CDR3aa: CASSLTGGWSGANNEQFF

v_gene: TRBV9
d_gene: TRBD2
abundance: once
j_gene: TRBJ2-1
CDR3nt: TGTGCCAGCAGCGTAGGGCCGCTAGCGGGAGATGTTGAGCAGTTCTTC
CDR3aa: CASSVGPLAGDVEQFF

v_gene: TRBV30
d_gene: -
abundance: -
j_gene: TRBJ2-7
CDR3nt: TGTGCCTGGAGTGCTCAGGGGATCAACGAGCAGTACTTC
CDR3aa: CAWSAQGINEQYF

v_gene: TRBV7-9
d_gene: -
abundance: -
j_gene: TRBJ1-1
CDR3nt: TGTGCCAGCAGCTCCCCTCGGCACAGGGTGAACACTGAAGCTTTCTTT
CDR3aa: CASSSPRHRVNTEAFF

v_gene: TRBV7-2
d_gene: -
abundance: -
j_gene: TRBJ2-7
CDR3nt: TGTGCCAGCAGCTTAAGTGCGGGGTCCTCCTACGAGCAGTACTTC
CDR3aa: CASSLSAGSSYEQYF

v_gene: TRBV4-2
d_gene: -
abundance: -
j_gene: TRBJ2-7
CDR3nt: TGTGCCAGCAGTAGGGAGACCACCGACTCCTACGAGCAGTACTTC
CDR3aa: CASSRETTDSYEQYF

v_gene: TRBV2
d_gene: TRBD2
abundance: -
j_gene: TRBJ2-5
CDR3nt: TGTGCCAGCAGCGGGACTAGCGGGGGCTGGGAGCAGTACTTC
CDR3aa: CASSGTSGGWEQYF

v_gene: TRBV6-5
d_gene: -
abundance: -
j_gene: TRBJ1-1
CDR3nt: TGTGCCAGCAGTGTTGACAAAAACACTGAAGCTTTCTTT
CDR3aa: CASSVDKNTEAFF

v_gene: TRBV30
d_gene: -
abundance: -
j_gene: TRBJ2-7
CDR3nt: TGTGCCTGGTCCCGAGGGGGGGCCGGTGAGCAGTACTTC
CDR3aa: CAWSRGGAGEQYF

v_gene: TRBV6-6
d_gene: TRBD1
abundance: -
j_gene: TRBJ1-1
CDR3nt: TGTGCCAGCAGTTACTTGGGACAGTCTGAAGCTTTCTTT
CDR3aa: CASSYLGQSEAFF

v_gene: TRBV30
d_gene: -
abundance: -
j_gene: TRBJ1-1
CDR3nt: TGTGCCTTGCGGCCCAACACGAACACTGAAGCTTTCTTT
CDR3aa: CALRPNTNTEAFF

v_gene: TRBV2
d_gene: TRBD1
abundance: -
j_gene: TRBJ1-2
CDR3nt: TGTGCCAGCAGTATTGGACAGGGGGACTATGGCTACACCTTC
CDR3aa: CASSIGQGDYGYTF

v_gene: TRBV7-2
d_gene: TRBD1
abundance: few
j_gene: TRBJ2-3
CDR3nt: TGTGCCAGCAGCCCTTACAGGGGTGGGGCAGATACGCAGTATTTT
CDR3aa: CASSPYRGGADTQYF

v_gene: TRBV6-6
d_gene: -
abundance: -
j_gene: TRBJ2-2
CDR3nt: TGTGCCAGCAAGGAGCCGCAGAACACCGGGGAGCTGTTTTTT
CDR3aa: CASKEPQNTGELFF

v_gene: TRBV2
d_gene: -
abundance: -
j_gene: TRBJ2-7
CDR3nt: TGTGCCAGCAGTGAGACTGGCGGGGTGCTTGGGGAGCAGTACTTC
CDR3aa: CASSETGGVLGEQYF

v_gene: TRBV4-1
d_gene: TRBD2
abundance: -
j_gene: TRBJ2-7
CDR3nt: TGCGCCAGCCCCCTTTGCCCCCTCCCGGGACGGAGGCGGGAGGAGCAGTACTTC
CDR3aa: CASPLCPLPGRRREEQYF

v_gene: TRBV5-1
d_gene: -
abundance: -
j_gene: TRBJ1-1
CDR3nt: TGCGCCAGCAGCACCGGGGATACTAACACTGAAGCTTTCTTT
CDR3aa: CASSTGDTNTEAFF

v_gene: TRBV7-9
d_gene: TRBD1
abundance: -
j_gene: TRBJ2-3
CDR3nt: TGTGCCAGCAGCTTAGCCCCAGGGGGCTCAGCAGATACGCAGTATTTT
CDR3aa: CASSLAPGGSADTQYF

v_gene: TRBV7-9
d_gene: TRBD1
abundance: few
j_gene: TRBJ1-4
CDR3nt: TGTGCCAGCAGCCTCGGGACAGGTCTAGAAAAACTGTTTTTT
CDR3aa: CASSLGTGLEKLFF

v_gene: TRBV29-1
d_gene: -
abundance: -
j_gene: TRBJ2-7
CDR3nt: TGCAGCGTTGCAGGGGAGGGGTACGAGCAGTACTTC
CDR3aa: CSVAGEGYEQYF

v_gene: TRBV18
d_gene: -
abundance: once
j_gene: TRBJ2-7
CDR3nt: TGTGCCAGCTCACCACAGACAGAGAACTACGAGCAGTACTTC
CDR3aa: CASSPQTENYEQYF

v_gene: TRBV19
d_gene: TRBD2
abundance: -
j_gene: TRBJ2-5
CDR3nt: TGTGCCAGTAGTGAACTAGCGGGGAAAGAGACCCAGTACTTC
CDR3aa: CASSELAGKETQYF

v_gene: TRBV19
d_gene: -
abundance: -
j_gene: TRBJ2-5
CDR3nt: TGTGCCAGTAGGCGGAGGATGGAGGAGACCCAGTACTTC
CDR3aa: CASRRRMEETQYF

v_gene: TRBV28
d_gene: TRBD1
abundance: -
j_gene: TRBJ1-4
CDR3nt: TGTGCCAGCAGTCAACCCCAACTACAGGGGGGGATTTTT
CDR3aa: CASSQPQLQGGIF

v_gene: TRBV7-9
d_gene: -
abundance: -
j_gene: TRBJ1-1
CDR3nt: TGTGCCAGCAGCTTAGGGGCTGTGAACACTGAAGCTTTCTTT
CDR3aa: CASSLGAVNTEAFF

v_gene: TRBV13
d_gene: TRBD1
abundance: -
j_gene: TRBJ2-7
CDR3nt: TGTGCCAGCAGCTTTACCGGGACAGGGGGGGACGAGCAGTACTTC
CDR3aa: CASSFTGTGGDEQYF

v_gene: TRBV7-9
d_gene: -
abundance: -
j_gene: TRBJ2-1
CDR3nt: TGTGCCAGCAGCTTAGCGAGGCGAGGGACACTAAGGGGTGAGCAGTTCTTC
CDR3aa: CASSLARRGTLRGEQFF

v_gene: TRBV28
d_gene: -
abundance: -
j_gene: TRBJ1-5
CDR3nt: TGTGCCAGCAGCACTTTGAATCAGCCCCAGCATTTT
CDR3aa: CASSTLNQPQHF

v_gene: TRBV4-2
d_gene: -
abundance: -
j_gene: TRBJ2-5
CDR3nt: TGTGCCAGCAGCCAAGGGACTCTACTGGGGGAGACCCAGTACTTC
CDR3aa: CASSQGTLLGETQYF

v_gene: TRBV27
d_gene: TRBD1
abundance: -
j_gene: TRBJ1-4
CDR3nt: TGTGCCAGCAGTTTTATGTCCGGGACAGGGACCGAAAAACTGTTTTTT
CDR3aa: CASSFMSGTGTEKLFF

v_gene: TRBV2
d_gene: TRBD1
abundance: -
j_gene: TRBJ2-1
CDR3nt: TGTGCCGGCAGTGGGACAGGGAGGGATGAGCAGTTCTTC
CDR3aa: CAGSGTGRDEQFF

v_gene: TRBV18
d_gene: -
abundance: -
j_gene: TRBJ1-2
CDR3nt: TGTGCCAGCTCACCAGAAACAGCAAACTATGGCTACACCTTC
CDR3aa: CASSPETANYGYTF

v_gene: TRBV25-1
d_gene: -
abundance: -
j_gene: TRBJ1-2
CDR3nt: TGTGCCAGCAGCCGCGGGGGGACGGTGGGCTACACCTTC
CDR3aa: CASSRGGTVGYTF

v_gene: TRBV7-3
d_gene: TRBD1
abundance: -
j_gene: TRBJ2-1
CDR3nt: TGTGCCAGCAGCCGGGACAGTTTTAATGAGCAGTTCTTC
CDR3aa: CASSRDSFNEQFF

v_gene: TRBV27
d_gene: TRBD1
abundance: -
j_gene: TRBJ1-2
CDR3nt: TGTGCCAGCAGTTATTCACAGGGGACCTATGGCTACACCTTC
CDR3aa: CASSYSQGTYGYTF

v_gene: TRBV29-1
d_gene: -
abundance: -
j_gene: TRBJ1-3
CDR3nt: -
CDR3aa: CSVGEGSSGNTTYF

v_gene: TRBV5-4
d_gene: -
abundance: -
j_gene: TRBJ2-5
CDR3nt: TGTGCCAGCAGCTCCGGGTCAGGTGGGGGGGCCGAGACCCAGTACTTC
CDR3aa: CASSSGSGGGAETQYF

v_gene: TRBV27
d_gene: TRBD1
abundance: -
j_gene: TRBJ1-2
CDR3nt: TGTGCCAGCAGCTGGACAGGGGGCAATGGCTACACCTTC
CDR3aa: CASSWTGGNGYTF

v_gene: TRBV28
d_gene: TRBD1
abundance: once
j_gene: TRBJ1-3
CDR3nt: TGTGCCAGCAGGGAGACAGGGGGCGTTAGCGGAAACACCATATATTTT
CDR3aa: CASRETGGVSGNTIYF

v_gene: TRBV6-1
d_gene: TRBD1
abundance: -
j_gene: TRBJ2-1
CDR3nt: TGTGCCAGCAGCGAAGAGTTAGGGGGCTCATACAATGAGCAGTTCTTC
CDR3aa: CASSEELGGSYNEQFF

v_gene: TRBV5-1
d_gene: TRBD1
abundance: -
j_gene: TRBJ1-1
CDR3nt: TGCGCCAGCAGTGAGACAGGGGACACTGAAGCTTTCTTT
CDR3aa: CASSETGDTEAFF

v_gene: TRBV5-1
d_gene: TRBD1
abundance: once
j_gene: TRBJ2-7
CDR3nt: TGCGCCAGCAGCTTGGGACAGGGTATCCACGAGCAGTACTTC
CDR3aa: CASSLGQGIHEQYF

v_gene: TRBV5-1
d_gene: TRBD1
abundance: -
j_gene: TRBJ2-2
CDR3nt: TGCGCCAGCAGCTTGGCCGGACAGGGTTACACCGGGGAGCTGTTTTTT
CDR3aa: CASSLAGQGYTGELFF

v_gene: TRBV4-1
d_gene: TRBD1
abundance: -
j_gene: TRBJ1-4
CDR3nt: TGCGCCAGCAGCCAATTACAGGGGCCAACTAATGAAAAACTGTTTTTT
CDR3aa: CASSQLQGPTNEKLFF

v_gene: TRBV5-1
d_gene: TRBD2
abundance: -
j_gene: TRBJ2-7
CDR3nt: TGCGCCAGCAGCTTAGGGGGACTAGCGGGCAACGAGCAGTACTTC
CDR3aa: CASSLGGLAGNEQYF

v_gene: TRBV30
d_gene: -
abundance: once
j_gene: TRBJ1-4
CDR3nt: TGTGCCTGGACGGAGCATTTACCTAATGAAAAACTGTTTTTT
CDR3aa: CAWTEHLPNEKLFF

v_gene: TRBV9
d_gene: TRBD2
abundance: -
j_gene: TRBJ2-3
CDR3nt: TGTGCCAGCAGCGATAGCGGGGGGGGCACAGATACGCAGTATTTT
CDR3aa: CASSDSGGGTDTQYF